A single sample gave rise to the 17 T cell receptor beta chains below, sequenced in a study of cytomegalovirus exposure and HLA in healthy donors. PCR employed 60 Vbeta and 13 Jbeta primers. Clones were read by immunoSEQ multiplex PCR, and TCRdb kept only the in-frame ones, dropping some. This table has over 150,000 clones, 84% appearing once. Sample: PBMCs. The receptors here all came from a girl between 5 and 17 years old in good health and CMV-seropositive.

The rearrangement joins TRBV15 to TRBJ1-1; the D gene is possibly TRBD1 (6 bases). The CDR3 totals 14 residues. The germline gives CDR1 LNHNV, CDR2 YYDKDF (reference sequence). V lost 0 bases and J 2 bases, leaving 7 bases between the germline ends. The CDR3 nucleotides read TGTGCCACCAGCAGAGAGGACAGAAACACTGAAGCTTTCTTT. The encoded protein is CATSREDRNTEAFF.

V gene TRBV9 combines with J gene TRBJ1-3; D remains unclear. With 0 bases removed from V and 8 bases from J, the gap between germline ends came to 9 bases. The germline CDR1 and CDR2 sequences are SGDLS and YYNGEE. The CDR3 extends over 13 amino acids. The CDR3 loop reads CASSVGYQDTIYF. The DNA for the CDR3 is TGTGCCAGCAGCGTAGGCTATCAGGACACCATATATTTT.

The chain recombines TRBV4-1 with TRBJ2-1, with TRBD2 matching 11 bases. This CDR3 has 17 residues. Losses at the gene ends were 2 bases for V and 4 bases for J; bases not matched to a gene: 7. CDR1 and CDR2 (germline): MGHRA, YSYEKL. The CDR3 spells CASSQPLTSGGYNEQFF. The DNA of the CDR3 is TGCGCCAGCAGCCAACCCCTTACTAGCGGGGGATACAATGAGCAGTTCTTC.

The CDR3, as DNA: TGTGCCAGCAGCTGGGGCCGGAGCTCCTACGAGCAGTACTTC. Its protein is CASSWGRSSYEQYF. The V gene is TRBV5-4, the J gene TRBJ2-7; tentative D call: TRBD1 (5 bases). The CDR3 is 14 amino acids. The germline CDR1 and CDR2 sequences are SGHNT and YYREEE (reference sequence). With 3 bases removed from V and 0 bases from J, the gap between germline ends came to 10 bases.

The CDR3, as DNA: TGTGCCAGCAGTGGGAAGCGGGGGCTCCGCACAGATACGCAGTATTTT. It translates to CASSGKRGLRTDTQYF. The chain combines TRBV25-1 with TRBJ2-3; 8 bases line up with TRBD2. CDR1 is MGHDK, CDR2 SYGVNS, per germline. The CDR3 consists of 16 residues. Trimming cost V 4 bases and J 1 base; bases outside gene matches: 7.

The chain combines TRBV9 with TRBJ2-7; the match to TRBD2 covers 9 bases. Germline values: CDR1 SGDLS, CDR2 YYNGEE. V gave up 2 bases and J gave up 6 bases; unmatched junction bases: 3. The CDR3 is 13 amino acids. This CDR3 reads CASSVAGGGEQYF. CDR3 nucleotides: TGTGCCAGCAGCGTCGCGGGGGGGGGCGAGCAGTACTTC.

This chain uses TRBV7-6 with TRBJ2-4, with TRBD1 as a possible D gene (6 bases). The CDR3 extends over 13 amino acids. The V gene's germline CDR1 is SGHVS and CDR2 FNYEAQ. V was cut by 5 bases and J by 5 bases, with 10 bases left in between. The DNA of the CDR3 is TGTGCCAGCAGCCATCGGACAGAAAACATTCAGTACTTC. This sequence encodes CASSHRTENIQYF.

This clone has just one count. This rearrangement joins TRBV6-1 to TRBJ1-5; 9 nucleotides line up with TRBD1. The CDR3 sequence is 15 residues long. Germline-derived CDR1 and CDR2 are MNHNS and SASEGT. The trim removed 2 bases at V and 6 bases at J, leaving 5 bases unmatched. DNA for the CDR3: TGTGCCAGCAGTGAAACACAGGGGGCATTTCAGCCCCAGCATTTT. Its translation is CASSETQGAFQPQHF.

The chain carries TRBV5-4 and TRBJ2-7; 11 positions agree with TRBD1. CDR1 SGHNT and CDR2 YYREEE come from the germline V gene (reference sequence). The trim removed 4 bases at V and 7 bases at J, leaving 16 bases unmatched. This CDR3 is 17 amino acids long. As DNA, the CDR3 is TGTGCCAGCAGCCGTCCACGGGTGGACAGGGGGCAGGGGGAGCAGTACTTC. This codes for CASSRPRVDRGQGEQYF. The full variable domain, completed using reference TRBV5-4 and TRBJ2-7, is ETGVTQSPTHLIKTRGQQVTLRCSSQSGHNTVSWYQQALGQGPQFIFQYYREEENGRGNFPPRFSGLQFPNYSSELNVNALELDDSALYLCASSRPRVDRGQGEQYFGPGTRLTVT.

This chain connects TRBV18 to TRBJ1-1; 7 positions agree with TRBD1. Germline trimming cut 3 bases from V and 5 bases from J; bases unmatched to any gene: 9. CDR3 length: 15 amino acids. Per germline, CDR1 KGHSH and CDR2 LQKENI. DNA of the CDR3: TGTGCCAGCTCACCTGCGACAGGGAGTGAAACTGAAGCTTTCTTT. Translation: CASSPATGSETEAFF.

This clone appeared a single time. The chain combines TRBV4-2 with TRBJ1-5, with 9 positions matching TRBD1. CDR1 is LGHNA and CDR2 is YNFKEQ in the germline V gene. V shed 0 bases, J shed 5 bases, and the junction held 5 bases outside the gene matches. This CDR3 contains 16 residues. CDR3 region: CASSQDGGQGDQPQHF. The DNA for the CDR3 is TGTGCCAGCAGCCAAGACGGGGGACAGGGCGATCAGCCCCAGCATTTT.

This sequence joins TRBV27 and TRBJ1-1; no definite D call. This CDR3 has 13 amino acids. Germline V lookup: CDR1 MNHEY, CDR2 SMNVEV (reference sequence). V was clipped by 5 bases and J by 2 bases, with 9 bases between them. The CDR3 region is CASSSGLNTEAFF. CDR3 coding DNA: TGTGCCAGCAGTAGCGGCCTTAACACTGAAGCTTTCTTT.

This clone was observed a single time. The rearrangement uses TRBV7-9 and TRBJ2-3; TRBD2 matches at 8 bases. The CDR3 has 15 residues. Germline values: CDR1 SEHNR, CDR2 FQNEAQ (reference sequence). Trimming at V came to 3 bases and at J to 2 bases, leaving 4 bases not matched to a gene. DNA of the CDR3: TGTGCCAGCAGCTTCGGGGGGGCCAACACAGATACGCAGTATTTT. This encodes CASSFGGANTDTQYF.

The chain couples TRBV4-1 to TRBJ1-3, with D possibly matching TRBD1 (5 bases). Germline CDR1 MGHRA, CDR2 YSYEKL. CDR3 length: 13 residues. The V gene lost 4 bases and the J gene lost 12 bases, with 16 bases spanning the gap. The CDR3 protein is CASSPAKGYHIYF. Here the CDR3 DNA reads TGCGCCAGCAGCCCTGCCAAGGGGTATCACATATATTTT.

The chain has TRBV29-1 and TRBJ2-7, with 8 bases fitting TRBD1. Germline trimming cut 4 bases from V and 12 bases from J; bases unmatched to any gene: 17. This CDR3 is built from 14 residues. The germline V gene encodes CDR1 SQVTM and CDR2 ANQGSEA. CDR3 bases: TGCAGCGTTGGCCGGACAGGGAGTCAAGACGGGCGGTACTTC. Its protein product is CSVGRTGSQDGRYF.

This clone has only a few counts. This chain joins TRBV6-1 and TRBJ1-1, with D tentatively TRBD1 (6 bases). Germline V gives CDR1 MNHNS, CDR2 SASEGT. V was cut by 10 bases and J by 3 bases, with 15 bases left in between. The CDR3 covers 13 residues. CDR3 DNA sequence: TGTGCCACCCCTCCAGGGGATTACACTGAAGCTTTCTTT. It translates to CATPPGDYTEAFF.

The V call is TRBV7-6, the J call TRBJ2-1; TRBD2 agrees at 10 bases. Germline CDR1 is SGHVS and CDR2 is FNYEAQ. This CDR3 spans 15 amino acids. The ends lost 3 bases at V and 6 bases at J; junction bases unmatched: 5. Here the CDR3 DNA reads TGTGCCAGCAGCTTCAAAGCGGGGGGGCTCAATGAGCAGTTCTTC. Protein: CASSFKAGGLNEQFF.